This is a list of T cell receptor beta chains from one sample in a study of Ad26.COV2.S vaccination and SARS-CoV-2 variants. The assay was immunoSEQ multiplex PCR, and TCRdb's table has in-frame clones only and misses some. The sample lists some 340,000 clones, about 86% occurring once. The specimen comprised peripheral blood, sampled in a trial of Ad26.COV2.S vaccine versus placebo. Receptors were obtained from a person aged 18-65 years who received the Ad26.COV2.S COVID-19 vaccine or a placebo. The CDR3 runs from the conserved cysteine through the conserved F or W. Fields, in order: CDR3 protein, CDR3 DNA, clone size, V gene, D gene, J gene. A D gene is named only where the DNA matches it firmly. The size field is filled for only some rows; it gives once, few, many or a size class.

CASGLAPKDGNNEKLFF,TGTGCTAGTGGTTTGGCCCCCAAGGACGGAAATAATGAAAAACTGTTTTTT,-,TRBV12-5,-,TRBJ1-4
CSVEGAGGGYTF,TGCAGCGTTGAGGGGGCCGGTGGGGGCTACACCTTC,-,TRBV29-1,-,TRBJ1-2
CASSSGGDSTEAFF,TGCGCCAGCAGTTCAGGGGGCGACAGCACTGAAGCTTTCTTT,once,TRBV10-2,TRBD1,TRBJ1-1
CASSLVPGRGTGELFF,TGCGCCAGCAGCTTGGTTCCGGGGCGGGGCACCGGGGAGCTGTTTTTT,-,TRBV5-1,-,TRBJ2-2
CASSSQGRELSGYTF,TGTGCCAGCAGCTCGCAGGGGAGGGAGCTTTCTGGCTACACCTTC,-,TRBV7-3,-,TRBJ1-2
CASSAGLGQVDVLTF,TGTGCCAGCAGCGCCGGCCTCGGACAGGTCGACGTCCTGACTTTC,-,TRBV9,TRBD1,TRBJ2-6
CASSVRLRQANTEAFF,TGTGCCAGCAGCGTACGGTTGAGGCAGGCGAACACTGAAGCTTTCTTT,-,TRBV9,-,TRBJ1-1
CASSPTPSGGAADTQYF,TGCGCCAGCAGCCCCACGCCTAGCGGGGGGGCCGCAGATACGCAGTATTTT,-,TRBV5-1,TRBD2,TRBJ2-3
CAATGGPLREQFF,TGTGCCGCCACGGGGGGGCCCTTGAGGGAGCAGTTCTTC,-,TRBV30,TRBD2,TRBJ2-1
CASSSWGAGGGTF,TGTGCCAGCAGCTCCTGGGGTGCAGGGGGGGGCACCTTC,-,TRBV7-2,TRBD1,TRBJ1-2
CASSSPRGQGGEQYF,TGTGCCAGCAGCTCGCCCCGGGGACAGGGAGGCGAGCAGTACTTC,few,TRBV7-6,TRBD1,TRBJ2-7
CASQARTAYNEQFF,TGTGCCAGCCAAGCTCGGACAGCCTACAATGAGCAGTTCTTC,-,TRBV5-4,-,TRBJ2-1
CASGKQGNSYNEQFF,TGTGCCAGCGGCAAACAGGGAAACTCCTACAATGAGCAGTTCTTC,-,TRBV7-2,-,TRBJ2-1
CASSYRQGDTGELFF,TGTGCCAGCAGTTACCGACAGGGTGACACCGGGGAGCTGTTTTTT,once,TRBV6-5,TRBD1,TRBJ2-2
CASSEGALGLTRGEQFF,TGTGCCAGCAGTGAAGGGGCCCTGGGACTGACTCGGGGTGAGCAGTTCTTC,-,TRBV6-1,-,TRBJ2-1
CASSRGVAEAFF,TGTGCCAGCAGTCGAGGGGTTGCTGAAGCTTTCTTT,-,TRBV6-6,-,TRBJ1-1
CASSLTGYTEAFF,TGTGCCAGCAGCTTAACAGGGTACACTGAAGCTTTCTTT,-,TRBV11-2,-,TRBJ1-1
CASTRHSSLGAGELFF,TGCGCCAGCACCAGACATAGCTCCCTAGGGGCCGGGGAGCTGTTTTTT,-,TRBV5-1,-,TRBJ2-2
CSASAADTQYF,TGCAGTGCTAGCGCAGCGGATACGCAGTATTTT,-,TRBV20-1,-,TRBJ2-3
CASSQDPRGLGGYTF,TGCGCCAGCAGCCAAGATCCCAGGGGGCTAGGAGGCTACACCTTC,-,TRBV4-3,TRBD1,TRBJ1-2
CAGQPRTAVSYEQYF,TGTGCCGGCCAACCAAGGACAGCAGTCTCCTACGAGCAGTACTTC,-,TRBV2,-,TRBJ2-7
CASSSSTGKDTEAFF,-,-,TRBV6-6,-,TRBJ1-1
CASSFSGLTNEKLFF,TGTGCCAGCAGCTTCTCAGGGCTTACTAATGAAAAACTGTTTTTT,-,TRBV7-2,-,TRBJ1-4
CASGTKDRGGKEAFF,TGTGCCAGCGGCACTAAAGACAGGGGAGGAAAAGAAGCTTTCTTT,-,TRBV7-8,TRBD1,TRBJ1-1
CASSSLGKGLQETQYF,TGTGCCAGCAGCTCCCTTGGCAAAGGGTTACAAGAGACCCAGTACTTC,-,TRBV5-4,-,TRBJ2-5
CASSYELDTEAFF,TGTGCCAGCAGTTACGAATTGGACACTGAAGCTTTCTTT,-,TRBV6-5,-,TRBJ1-1
CASSDRGLKTDTQYF,TGTGCCAGCAGTGACAGGGGCTTGAAGACAGATACGCAGTATTTT,many,TRBV2,-,TRBJ2-3
CATSFPNTEAFF,TGTGCCACCAGTTTCCCGAACACTGAAGCTTTCTTT,-,TRBV15,-,TRBJ1-1
CASSLGSPMQETQYF,TGTGCCAGTAGTCTAGGATCCCCAATGCAAGAGACCCAGTACTTC,-,TRBV19,-,TRBJ2-5
CSVESPGTNTEAFF,TGCAGCGTTGAAAGTCCAGGGACGAACACTGAAGCTTTCTTT,-,TRBV29-1,-,TRBJ1-1
CASSSPRGAEDTQYF,TGTGCCAGCAGCTCCCCTAGGGGCGCGGAAGATACGCAGTATTTT,-,TRBV9,-,TRBJ2-3
CASSQERDRGSYGYTF,TGCGCCAGCAGCCAAGAGAGGGACAGAGGGAGCTATGGCTACACCTTC,-,TRBV4-1,TRBD1,TRBJ1-2